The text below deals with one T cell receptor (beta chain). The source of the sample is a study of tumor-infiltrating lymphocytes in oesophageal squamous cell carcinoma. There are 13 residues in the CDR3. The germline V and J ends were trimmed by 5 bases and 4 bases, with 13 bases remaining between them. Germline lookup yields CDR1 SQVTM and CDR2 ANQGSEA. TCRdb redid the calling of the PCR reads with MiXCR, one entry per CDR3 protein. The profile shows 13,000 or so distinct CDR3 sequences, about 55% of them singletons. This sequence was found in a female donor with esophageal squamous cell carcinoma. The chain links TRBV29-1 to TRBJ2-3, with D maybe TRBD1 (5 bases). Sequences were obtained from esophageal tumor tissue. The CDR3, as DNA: TGCAGCGTTCATTTAATAGGGGCAGATACGCAGTATTTT. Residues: CSVHLIGADTQYF.